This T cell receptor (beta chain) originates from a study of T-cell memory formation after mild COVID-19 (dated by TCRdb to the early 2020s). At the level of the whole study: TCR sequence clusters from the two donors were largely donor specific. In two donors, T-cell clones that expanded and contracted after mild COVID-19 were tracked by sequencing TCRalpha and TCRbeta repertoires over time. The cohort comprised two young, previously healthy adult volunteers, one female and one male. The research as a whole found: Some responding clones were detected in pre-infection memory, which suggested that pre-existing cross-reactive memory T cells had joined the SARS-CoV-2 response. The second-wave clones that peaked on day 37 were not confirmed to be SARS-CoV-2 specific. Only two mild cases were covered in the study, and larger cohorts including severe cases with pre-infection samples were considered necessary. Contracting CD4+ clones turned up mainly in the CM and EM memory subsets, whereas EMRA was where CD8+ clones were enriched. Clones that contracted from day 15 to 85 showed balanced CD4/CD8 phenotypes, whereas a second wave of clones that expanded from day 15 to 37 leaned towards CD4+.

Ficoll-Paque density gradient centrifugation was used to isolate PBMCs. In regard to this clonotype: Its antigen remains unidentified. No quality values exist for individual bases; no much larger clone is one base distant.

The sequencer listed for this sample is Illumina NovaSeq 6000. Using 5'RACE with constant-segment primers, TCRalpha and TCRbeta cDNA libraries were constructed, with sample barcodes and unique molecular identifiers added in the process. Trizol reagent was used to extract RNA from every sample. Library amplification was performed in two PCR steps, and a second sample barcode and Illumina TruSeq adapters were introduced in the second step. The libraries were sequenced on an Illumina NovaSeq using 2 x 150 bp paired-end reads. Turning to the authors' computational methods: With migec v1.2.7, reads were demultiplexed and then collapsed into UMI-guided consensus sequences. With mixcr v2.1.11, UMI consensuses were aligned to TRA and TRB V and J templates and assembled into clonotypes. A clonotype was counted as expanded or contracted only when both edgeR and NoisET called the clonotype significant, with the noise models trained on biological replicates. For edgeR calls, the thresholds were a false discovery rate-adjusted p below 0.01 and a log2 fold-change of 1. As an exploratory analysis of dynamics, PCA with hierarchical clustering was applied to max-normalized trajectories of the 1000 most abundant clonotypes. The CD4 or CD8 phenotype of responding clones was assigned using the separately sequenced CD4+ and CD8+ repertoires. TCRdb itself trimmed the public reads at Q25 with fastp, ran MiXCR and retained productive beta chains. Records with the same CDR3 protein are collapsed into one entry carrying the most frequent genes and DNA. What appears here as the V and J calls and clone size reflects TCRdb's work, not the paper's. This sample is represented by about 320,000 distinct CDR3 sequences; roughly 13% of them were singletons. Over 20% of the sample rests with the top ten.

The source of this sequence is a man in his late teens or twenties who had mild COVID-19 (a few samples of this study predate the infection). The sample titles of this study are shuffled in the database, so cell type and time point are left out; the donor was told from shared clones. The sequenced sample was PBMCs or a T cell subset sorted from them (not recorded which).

The bases are TGCGCCAGCAGCCAAGATCCACGACGTAGGAGGGTGGTAGAAGCTTTCTTT. Its amino acids are CASSQDPRRRRVVEAFF. Recombination connected TRBV4-1 to TRBJ1-1; too little of a D gene remains to name it. V was cut back by 0 bases and J by 8 bases, leaving a gap of 22 bases between them. The germline V gene sets CDR1 to MGHRA and CDR2 to YSYEKL. There are 17 amino acids in the CDR3, from cysteine to phenylalanine inclusive. The only DNA kept is the CDR3, 51 bases in frame from the first base.